Below are 31 T cell receptor beta chains sequenced from a single sample in a study of blood T cells in healthy people across ages. A second PCR of about 7 to 12 cycles used a sample-barcoded 5' primer and a J-beta primer mix. TCRdb re-called the 5' RACE reads with MiXCR, one entry per CDR3 protein. The sample has about 640,000 distinct CDR3 sequences, approximately 59% seen once. The specimen was blood. These receptor sequences come from a man between 60 and 75 years old in good health.

Notes on this clonotype: Germline and junction disagree at one end, which may indicate a read error. The chain has TRBV5-5 and TRBJ2-7; TRBD1 matches 7 bases. CDR1 and CDR2 (germline): SGHKS, YYEKEE (reference sequence). The CDR3 covers 15 residues. CDR3 DNA sequence: TGTACCAGCAGCTTGGAAGGGGACAGATACTACGAGCAGTACTTC. This translates into CTSSLEGDRYYEQYF.

This clonotype has just a few counts. The rearrangement uses TRBV11-2 and TRBJ1-2; D not resolved. V lost 1 base and J lost 10, with 13 bases in between. Germline V gives CDR1 SGHAT, CDR2 FQNNGV. The CDR3 is 13 amino acids. The CDR3 bases are TGTGCCAGCAGCTTAGGCCTACGCAGAGACTACACCTTC. As protein: CASSLGLRRDYTF.

There are a few counts of this clonotype. This chain connects TRBV7-2 to TRBJ1-6; D is ambiguous. The CDR3 extends over 15 amino acids. Trimming took off 1 base at V and 9 bases at J, with 13 bases between the two ends. Looked up from germline, CDR1 is SGHTA and CDR2 is FQGNSA. CDR3 region: CASSLVRDAASPLHF. DNA of the CDR3: TGTGCCAGCAGCTTAGTTAGGGATGCGGCTTCACCCCTCCACTTT. Full variable domain (outside the CDR3, taken from reference TRBV7-2 and TRBJ1-6): GAGVSQSPSNKVTEKGKDVELRCDPISGHTALYWYRQSLGQGLEFLIYFQGNSAPDKSGLPSDRFSAERTGGSVSTLTIQRTQQEDSAVYLCASSLVRDAASPLHFGNGTRLTVT.

The chain uses TRBV20-1 and TRBJ1-1; D not certain. V lost 3 bases and J lost 1, with 9 bases in between. This CDR3 is 13 amino acids long. Germline loops: CDR1 DFQATT, CDR2 SNEGSKA (reference sequence). The CDR3 is CSASQEENTEAFF. Written as DNA, the CDR3 is TGCAGTGCTAGCCAAGAGGAGAACACTGAAGCTTTCTTT.

This rearrangement joins TRBV4-1 to TRBJ2-1, with TRBD2 as a possible D gene (7 bases). Germline values: CDR1 MGHRA, CDR2 YSYEKL. The germline V and J ends were trimmed by 0 bases and 6 bases, with 18 bases remaining between them. This CDR3 spans 17 amino acids. The CDR3 sequence is CASSQDSWGGAFNEQFF. The CDR3 DNA follows: TGCGCCAGCAGCCAAGATTCATGGGGGGGGGCCTTCAATGAGCAGTTCTTC.

V usage is TRBV20-1 and J usage is TRBJ1-6; D possibly corresponds to TRBD1 (5 bases). Trimming shortened V by 4 bases and J by 5 bases, and 15 bases separated the two germline ends. In germline, CDR1 is DFQATT, CDR2 SNEGSKA (reference sequence). The CDR3 extends over 15 amino acids. The CDR3 protein is CSANKEGVNNSPLHF. The CDR3, as DNA: TGCAGTGCTAATAAGGAAGGGGTCAATAATTCACCCCTCCACTTT.

The CDR3 loop reads CASSPDRVKLFF. CDR3 DNA sequence: TGTGCCAGCAGCCCGGACAGAGTAAAACTGTTTTTT. The gene calls are TRBV6-6 and TRBJ1-4, with D possibly matching TRBD1 (6 bases). V shed 6 bases and J shed 10 bases, with 12 bases lying between them. There are 12 residues in the CDR3. Per germline, CDR1 MNHNY and CDR2 SVGAGI (reference sequence).

This clonotype has a handful of counts. The chain recombines TRBV20-1 with TRBJ2-3; 8 bases match TRBD2. Trimming removed 0 bases from V and 1 base from J; junction bases left unmatched: 3. Germline values: CDR1 DFQATT, CDR2 SNEGSKA (reference sequence). The CDR3 covers 15 residues. CDR3 DNA: TGCAGTGCTAGAGATGCGGGGGGCCGCACAGATACGCAGTATTTT. Protein: CSARDAGGRTDTQYF.

The V and J genes are TRBV15 and TRBJ2-7; D is undetermined. Germline V gives CDR1 LNHNV, CDR2 YYDKDF (reference sequence). The ends were cut back, 0 bases at V and 5 bases at J, with 11 bases in the middle. The CDR3 spans 14 residues. In nucleotides, the CDR3 is TGTGCCACCAGCAGAGATCCCAAGAACGACGAGCAGTACTTC. It specifies CATSRDPKNDEQYF.

Turning to this clonotype: At one end, the junction sequence differs from germline, possibly due to a read error. V and J are TRBV5-1 and TRBJ2-1, with 8 bases matching TRBD1. The CDR3 runs 14 residues. Germline V CDR1 and CDR2: SGHRS, YFSETQ. The CDR3 DNA follows: TGTGCCAGCAGCTTAGGACAGGGAAGCAATGAGCAGTTCTTC. This codes for CASSLGQGSNEQFF.

The J gene is TRBJ2-1, the V gene TRBV28, with TRBD2 matching over 8 bases. CDR3 length equals 17 residues. Trimming cost V 8 bases and J 5 bases; bases outside gene matches: 17. The germline V gene has CDR1 MDHEN and CDR2 SYDVKM. CDR3 amino acids: CASPPAGSGGRNNEQFF. Written as DNA, the CDR3 is TGTGCCAGCCCACCTGCGGGGAGCGGGGGAAGAAACAATGAGCAGTTCTTC.

This chain connects TRBV29-1 to TRBJ2-1; D might be TRBD1 (5 bases). V lost 3 bases, J lost 2 bases, and 17 bases lay in between. The CDR3 contains 16 residues. Germline loops: CDR1 SQVTM, CDR2 ANQGSEA. CDR3 sequence (DNA): TGCAGCGTTGACCGATCACCAGACAGACCCTACAATGAGCAGTTCTTC. This gives the protein CSVDRSPDRPYNEQFF.

This clonotype appeared a few times. The chain links TRBV29-1 to TRBJ2-5; D is unresolved. V was clipped by 4 bases and J by 7 bases, with 10 bases between them. The germline gives CDR1 SQVTM, CDR2 ANQGSEA. There are 11 residues in the CDR3. The CDR3 is CSVGTWGTQYF. CDR3 nucleotide sequence: TGCAGCGTTGGGACCTGGGGGACCCAGTACTTC.

This clonotype was found a few times. V usage is TRBV4-2 and J usage is TRBJ1-4; no clear D gene. The V gene lost 0 bases and the J gene lost 3 bases, with 5 bases spanning the gap. The CDR3 sequence is 14 residues long. The germline CDR1 and CDR2 sequences are LGHNA and YNFKEQ. In nucleotides, the CDR3 is TGTGCCAGCAGCCAAGAGCGGTCTAATGAAAAACTGTTTTTT. This gives the protein CASSQERSNEKLFF.

CDR3 sequence: CASSRSWGDPRTEAFF. The CDR3 nucleotides read TGTGCCAGCAGCCGTTCTTGGGGGGACCCTCGCACTGAAGCTTTCTTT. This chain connects TRBV7-2 to TRBJ1-1; a possible D gene is TRBD1 (5 bases). The CDR3 has 16 amino acids. The V gene lost 5 bases and the J gene lost 4 bases, with 20 bases spanning the gap. Germline CDR1 is SGHTA and CDR2 is FQGNSA.

This clonotype was counted only a few times. This chain connects TRBV4-1 to TRBJ2-7; 10 bases are a match to TRBD2. Trimming at V came to 0 bases and at J to 7 bases, leaving 12 bases not matched to a gene. The CDR3 contains 17 residues. Germline V gives CDR1 MGHRA, CDR2 YSYEKL. Written as DNA, the CDR3 is TGCGCCAGCAGCCAAGAGACTAGCGGGCTTCTCTTGGGGGAGCAGTACTTC. Amino acid sequence: CASSQETSGLLLGEQYF.

The gene calls are TRBV27 and TRBJ1-2; 7 bases line up with TRBD1. The CDR3 loop spans 15 amino acids. Trimming cost V 2 bases and J 7 bases; bases outside gene matches: 10. CDR1 and CDR2 from the germline V gene are MNHEY and SMNVEV (reference sequence). The CDR3 loop is CASSLTDTHRGGYTF. CDR3 DNA sequence: TGTGCCAGCAGTTTAACGGACACCCACAGGGGTGGCTACACCTTC.

Turning to this clonotype: This may be a read error: a much more frequent sequence differs by one nucleotide. The gene calls are TRBV15 and TRBJ2-7; the match to TRBD1 covers 9 bases. The J call is in doubt because the DNA end fits TRBJ2-1 better. Germline CDR1 and CDR2: LNHNV and YYDKDF (reference sequence). The CDR3 runs 15 residues. The CDR3 protein is CATSRSRTGVDGQFF. The CDR3 coding sequence is TGTGCCACCAGCAGAAGCCGGACAGGGGTTGATGGGCAGTTCTTC.

Concerning this clonotype: A read error may account for a junction end that differs from germline. J is TRBJ2-3 and V is TRBV6-1; D unresolved. Germline V gene sequence: CDR1 MNHNS, CDR2 SASEGT. This CDR3 is built from 12 residues. CDR3 region: CAGSEFRDTQYF. The CDR3 DNA reads TGTGCCGGCAGTGAATTTCGGGATACGCAGTATTTT.

This chain connects TRBV11-2 to TRBJ2-7, with D possibly TRBD2 on 7 matching bases. V gave up 2 bases and J gave up 0 bases, with 14 bases separating them. Per the germline V gene, CDR1 is SGHAT and CDR2 is FQNNGV. CDR3 length: 16 amino acids. The CDR3 loop is CASSLSTGGPSYEQYF. CDR3 DNA sequence: TGTGCCAGCAGCTTAAGTACGGGGGGCCCCTCCTACGAGCAGTACTTC. Supplemented by reference TRBV11-2 and TRBJ2-7, the full variable domain reads EAGVAQSPRYKIIEKRQSVAFWCNPISGHATLYWYQQILGQGPKLLIQFQNNGVVDDSQLPKDRFSAERLKGVDSTLKIQPAKLEDSAVYLCASSLSTGGPSYEQYFGPGTRLTVT.

The genes are TRBV29-1 and TRBJ1-2; TRBD1 matches 12 bases. The V and J ends lost 7 bases and 11 bases, in that order; junction bases with no gene match: 11. There are 13 residues in the CDR3. CDR1 is SQVTM, CDR2 ANQGSEA, per germline. CDR3 sequence (DNA): TGCAGCGCCCGGGAGGGGACAGGGGGCGATTACACCTTC. It yields the protein CSAREGTGGDYTF.

The chain joins TRBV5-1 to TRBJ2-7; weak D call: TRBD1 (7 bases). Germline V gene data show CDR1 as SGHRS and CDR2 as YFSETQ. Trimming took off 2 bases at V and 7 bases at J, with 16 bases between the two ends. This CDR3 region has 14 residues. The CDR3 loop reads CASSFRQGGNEQYF. Here the CDR3 DNA reads TGCGCCAGCAGCTTCCGACAGGGAGGCAATGAGCAGTACTTC.

The chain carries TRBV7-7 and TRBJ2-5; no firm D call. The CDR3 loop spans 14 amino acids. V was trimmed by 1 base and J by 3 bases, leaving 9 bases between them. Germline CDR1 and CDR2: SSHAT and FNYEAQ (reference sequence). The CDR3 DNA reads TGTGCCAGCAGCTTAGGGACGGAGAAAGAGACCCAGTACTTC. Translated: CASSLGTEKETQYF.

In this sample, this clonotype turned up a few times. This chain connects TRBV4-1 to TRBJ2-7; D tentatively fits TRBD1 or TRBD2 (5 bases each). The ends were cut back, 0 bases at V and 5 bases at J, with 11 bases in the middle. The CDR3 has 14 residues. Germline V lookup: CDR1 MGHRA, CDR2 YSYEKL. The CDR3, as DNA: TGCGCCAGCAGCCAAGATATCCTGGGACACGAGCAGTACTTC. It is translated as CASSQDILGHEQYF.

This clonotype was observed a handful of times. The chain recombines TRBV20-1 with TRBJ2-6; the D gene is possibly TRBD1 (6 bases). The CDR3 is 14 residues long. Trimming took 6 bases from V and 4 from J, leaving 13 bases between them. Per the germline V gene, CDR1 is DFQATT and CDR2 is SNEGSKA (reference sequence). This CDR3 reads CSASQGHGANVLTF. Here the CDR3 DNA reads TGCAGTGCGTCACAGGGACACGGGGCCAACGTCCTGACTTTC.

This clonotype was counted only a few times. This chain uses TRBV4-2 with TRBJ1-2, with TRBD1 as a possible D gene (6 bases). Germline-derived CDR1 and CDR2 are LGHNA and YNFKEQ. The V gene lost 0 bases and the J gene lost 6 bases, with 14 bases spanning the gap. The CDR3 runs 15 residues. CDR3 region: CASSQDDGGSDGYTF. Here the CDR3 DNA reads TGTGCCAGCAGCCAAGATGATGGGGGCTCGGATGGCTACACCTTC.

This chain uses TRBV29-1 with TRBJ2-7, with D possibly TRBD1 on 5 matching bases. This CDR3 is built from 15 residues. Germline V CDR1 and CDR2: SQVTM, ANQGSEA. Trimming left V 4 bases short and J 7 bases short, with 23 bases between. The CDR3 nucleotides are TGCAGCGTTGGGGGCTTACTTACACAAACCAATGAGCAGTACTTC. Encoded protein: CSVGGLLTQTNEQYF.

The chain links TRBV20-1 to TRBJ2-7; TRBD1 matches 7 bases. This CDR3 spans 14 amino acids. The germline gives CDR1 DFQATT, CDR2 SNEGSKA (reference sequence). V lost 7 bases to trimming and J lost 7 bases; unmatched junction nucleotides: 16. The CDR3 loop reads CSGNNRGPYNEQYF. CDR3 coding DNA: TGCAGTGGCAACAACAGGGGACCATACAATGAGCAGTACTTC.

This clonotype was recorded a few times. The CDR3: CASRVQGTDEQFF. In DNA, the CDR3 is TGCGCCAGCAGGGTTCAGGGAACCGATGAGCAGTTCTTC. The chain uses TRBV5-1 and TRBJ2-1; possibly TRBD1 for D (5 bases). The V end lost 5 bases, the J end lost 8 bases, and 14 bases lay between the germline ends. The V gene's germline CDR1 is SGHRS and CDR2 YFSETQ. The CDR3 sequence is 13 residues long. The full variable domain, completed using reference TRBV5-1 and TRBJ2-1, is KAGVTQTPRYLIKTRGQQVTLSCSPISGHRSVSWYQQTPGQGLQFLFEYFSETQRNKGNFPGRFSGRQFSNSRSEMNVSTLELGDSALYLCASRVQGTDEQFFGPGTRLTVL.

A few counts support this clonotype. The J gene is TRBJ2-6, the V gene TRBV20-1; TRBD1 matches 7 bases. Germline values: CDR1 DFQATT, CDR2 SNEGSKA (reference sequence). V dropped 1 base and J dropped 0; count of bases not matched to a gene: 6. This CDR3 contains 17 residues. The CDR3 protein is CSARGTGLFSGANVLTF. The CDR3 nucleotides read TGCAGTGCTAGAGGGACAGGTCTCTTCTCTGGGGCCAACGTCCTGACTTTC.

This clonotype was observed a single time. This rearrangement joins TRBV20-1 to TRBJ2-3; 15 nucleotides line up with TRBD2. V lost 6 bases and J lost 7; bases outside the gene matches: 5. The CDR3 length is 14 residues. Germline V CDR1 and CDR2: DFQATT, SNEGSKA (reference sequence). The CDR3 sequence is CSAGLAGGPHTQYF. The CDR3, as DNA: TGCAGTGCCGGACTAGCGGGGGGGCCCCATACGCAGTATTTT.